This TCR beta chain was documented in a study of shared clonotypes between healthy human individuals. Across the study: The plates for each donor numbered three CD4 naive, three CD4 memory, two CD8 naive and one CD8 memory.

Per the germline V gene, CDR1 is SQVTM and CDR2 is ANQGSEA. V shed 6 bases and J shed 4 bases, with 10 bases lying between them. The CDR3 is 13 residues long. All of the donors resided in Nashville, Tennessee, and each was a Caucasian adult. Several immunoSEQ plates held equal portions of the genomic DNA taken from each subset. Measured with immunoSEQ multiplex PCR; TCRdb has only the in-frame clones, and not every one. The sample records 2.3 million or so clones, 93% being singletons. This sequence joins TRBV29-1 and TRBJ2-6, with D possibly TRBD2 on 6 matching bases. The receptor's source is a man younger than 30 in good health. Some clones in this sample may be carry-over from other donors' samples. Sequenced sample: naive CD4+ T cells from PBMCs. Indicated subset: CD45RA+ positively selected. The CDR3 loop is CSVKEGGANVLTF. Here the CDR3 DNA reads TGCAGCGTCAAGGAGGGCGGGGCCAACGTCCTGACTTTC. Full variable domain (rest looked up from reference TRBV29-1 and TRBJ2-6): SAVISQKPSRDICQRGTSLTIQCQVDSQVTMMFWYRQQPGQSLTLIATANQGSEATYESGFVIDKFPISRPNLTFSTLTVSNMSPEDSSIYLCSVKEGGANVLTFGAGSRLTVL.